These 9 T cell receptor beta chains share one sample of origin, sequenced in a study of shared clonotypes between healthy human individuals. Profiled with immunoSEQ multiplex PCR; TCRdb holds only in-frame clones, not every one. The repertoire holds 450,000 to 600,000 clones, with 79% as singletons. Source material: PBMCs. Receptors were obtained from a woman in her thirties or forties in good health. Some clones in this sample may be carry-over from other donors' samples.

The rearrangement links TRBV28 to TRBJ1-3, with D unclear. The CDR3 is 14 amino acids. Germline values: CDR1 MDHEN, CDR2 SYDVKM. V lost 3 bases, J lost 2 bases, and 8 bases lay in between. CDR3 DNA: TGTGCCAGCAGTTTCGGCAAGCCTGGAAACACCATATATTTT. Protein: CASSFGKPGNTIYF.

The V gene is TRBV28, the J gene TRBJ2-7, with 8 bases lining up with TRBD1. V was pared by 6 bases and J by 5 bases, with 21 bases of the junction left unmatched. Germline V gene lookup returns CDR1 MDHEN and CDR2 SYDVKM. This CDR3 has 18 residues. CDR3 sequence: CASSREEVPGQGRHEQYF. For the CDR3, the DNA is TGTGCCAGCAGCCGTGAGGAGGTTCCCGGACAGGGCCGCCACGAGCAGTACTTC.

The chain carries TRBV9 and TRBJ2-7; possibly TRBD1 for D (6 bases). Trimming removed 4 bases from V and 2 bases from J, with 13 bases in between. Germline V gives CDR1 SGDLS, CDR2 YYNGEE. The CDR3 extends over 14 amino acids. The CDR3 DNA reads TGTGCCAGCAGCCCAGGGACAAGTACCTACGAGCAGTACTTC. This gives the protein CASSPGTSTYEQYF.

This sequence joins TRBV11-2 and TRBJ2-3; 7 positions agree with TRBD2. Germline V gene sequence: CDR1 SGHAT, CDR2 FQNNGV. The CDR3 loop spans 16 amino acids. The V and J ends lost 3 bases and 0 bases, in that order; junction bases with no gene match: 6. This CDR3 reads CASSFRGGRSTDTQYF. Written as DNA, the CDR3 is TGTGCCAGCAGCTTTCGTGGCGGGAGAAGCACAGATACGCAGTATTTT.

The genes are TRBV19 and TRBJ1-3, with TRBD1 matching over 10 bases. CDR1 is LNHDA and CDR2 is SQIVND in the germline V gene (reference sequence). CDR3 size: 15 residues. V dropped 6 bases and J dropped 2; count of bases not matched to a gene: 4. CDR3 sequence: CASSGQGDTGNTIYF. CDR3 nucleotide sequence: TGTGCCAGTAGCGGACAGGGGGATACTGGAAACACCATATATTTT. The variable domain in full, with the rest retrieved from reference TRBV19 and TRBJ1-3, is DGGITQSPKYLFRKEGQNVTLSCEQNLNHDAMYWYRQDPGQGLRLIYYSQIVNDFQKGDIAEGYSVSREKKESFPLTVTSAQKNPTAFYLCASSGQGDTGNTIYFGEGSWLTVV.

The chain combines TRBV6-1 with TRBJ2-2, with D perhaps TRBD2 (6 bases). In germline, CDR1 is MNHNS, CDR2 SASEGT. Trimming cost V 1 base and J 4 bases, with 13 bases left between them. CDR3 length: 16 amino acids. CDR3 nucleotides: TGTGCCAGCAGTGAAGACGGCGGGACCCTCACCGGGGAGCTGTTTTTT. Residues: CASSEDGGTLTGELFF.

This chain joins TRBV30 and TRBJ1-4; D perhaps matches TRBD1 (6 bases). V shed 1 base and J shed 6 bases, with 18 bases lying between them. Germline V gene data show CDR1 as GTSNPN and CDR2 as SVGIG (reference sequence). This CDR3 is 16 amino acids long. CDR3 sequence: CAWSGARTAGYEKLFF. CDR3 nucleotides: TGTGCCTGGAGTGGTGCTAGGACAGCGGGTTATGAAAAACTGTTTTTT.

This chain connects TRBV4-2 to TRBJ1-4; D gene ambiguous. The V and J ends lost 2 bases and 4 bases respectively, with 8 bases between them. Per germline, CDR1 LGHNA and CDR2 YNFKEQ. The CDR3 runs to 14 residues. CDR3 residues: CASSQTSNNEKLFF. As DNA, the CDR3 is TGTGCCAGCAGCCAAACGAGTAATAATGAAAAACTGTTTTTT.

V usage is TRBV28 and J usage is TRBJ2-1; no clear D. Germline V CDR1 and CDR2: MDHEN, SYDVKM. The CDR3 sequence is 14 residues long. V lost 6 bases to trimming and J lost 10 bases, with 19 bases between them. The CDR3 spells CASRPKLSAREQFF. CDR3 coding DNA: TGTGCCAGCAGACCCAAGTTGAGCGCTCGGGAGCAGTTCTTC. Filled out from reference TRBV28 and TRBJ2-1, the complete variable domain reads DVKVTQSSRYLVKRTGEKVFLECVQDMDHENMFWYRQDPGLGLRLIYFSYDVKMKEKGDIPEGYSVSREKKERFSLILESASTNQTSMYLCASRPKLSAREQFFGPGTRLTVL.